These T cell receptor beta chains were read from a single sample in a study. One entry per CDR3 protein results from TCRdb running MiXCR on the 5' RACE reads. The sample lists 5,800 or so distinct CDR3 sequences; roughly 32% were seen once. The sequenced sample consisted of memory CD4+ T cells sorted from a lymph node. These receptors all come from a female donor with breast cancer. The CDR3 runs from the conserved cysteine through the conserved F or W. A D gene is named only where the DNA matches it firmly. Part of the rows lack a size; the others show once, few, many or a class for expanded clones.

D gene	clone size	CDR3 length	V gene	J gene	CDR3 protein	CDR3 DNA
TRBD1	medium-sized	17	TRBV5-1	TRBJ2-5	CASSLGAQPGGGETQYF	TGCGCCAGCAGCCTGGGGGCCCAACCAGGGGGCGGGGAGACCCAGTACTTC
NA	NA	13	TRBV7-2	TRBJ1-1	CASRTQRATEAFF	TGTGCCAGCAGAACACAGAGAGCGACTGAAGCTTTCTTT
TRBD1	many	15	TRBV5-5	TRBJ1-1	CASSRGGKMNTEAFF	TGTGCCAGCAGTAGAGGGGGCAAGATGAACACTGAAGCTTTCTTT
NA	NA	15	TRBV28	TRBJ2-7	CASSFRPQNFNEQYF	TGTGCCAGCAGTTTTCGGCCACAAAATTTCAACGAGCAGTACTTC
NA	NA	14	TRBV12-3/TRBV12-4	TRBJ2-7	CVSSPSPPVYEQYF	TGTGTCAGCAGTCCCAGCCCCCCGGTCTACGAGCAGTACTTC
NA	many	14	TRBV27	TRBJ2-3	CASSSGRFTDTQYF	TGTGCCAGCAGTAGCGGACGGTTCACAGATACGCAGTATTTT
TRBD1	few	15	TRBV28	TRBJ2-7	CASTKGQGVTYEQYF	TGTGCCAGCACCAAGGGACAGGGGGTAACCTACGAGCAGTACTTC
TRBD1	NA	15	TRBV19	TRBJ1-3	CASDRGDFSGNTIYF	TGTGCCAGCGACAGGGGGGACTTCTCTGGAAACACCATATATTTT
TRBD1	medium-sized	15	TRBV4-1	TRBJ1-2	CASSGYRGRIYGYTF	TGCGCCAGCAGCGGATACAGGGGGCGGATCTATGGCTACACCTTC
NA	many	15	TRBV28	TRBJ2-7	CASTLGVESSYEQYF	TGTGCCAGCACCCTGGGGGTGGAGAGCTCCTACGAGCAGTACTTC
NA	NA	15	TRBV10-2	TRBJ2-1	CAGSEWASHYNEQFF	TGCGCCGGCAGTGAGTGGGCTAGCCACTACAATGAGCAGTTCTTC
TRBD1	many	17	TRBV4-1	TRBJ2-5	CASSQDGAGGKGETQYF	TGCGCCAGCAGCCAAGATGGGGCAGGGGGCAAGGGAGAGACCCAGTACTTC
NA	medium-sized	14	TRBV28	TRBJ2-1	CASSLHREYNEQFF	TGTGCCAGCAGTTTGCACAGGGAGTACAATGAGCAGTTCTTC
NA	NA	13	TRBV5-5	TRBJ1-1	CASSLEVNTEAFF	TGTGCCAGCAGCTTGGAAGTGAACACTGAAGCTTTCTTT
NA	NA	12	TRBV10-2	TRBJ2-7	CASSLTVYEQYF	TGCGCCAGCAGCCTGACAGTTTACGAGCAGTACTTC
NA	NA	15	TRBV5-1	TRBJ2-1	CASSLQEGGAIVQFF	TGCGCCAGCAGCCTTCAAGAGGGTGGGGCAATAGTGCAGTTCTTC
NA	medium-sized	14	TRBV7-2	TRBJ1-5	CASSLGPLNQPQHF	TGTGCCAGCAGCTTAGGGCCACTCAATCAGCCCCAGCATTTT
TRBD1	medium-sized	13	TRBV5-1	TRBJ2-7	CASGQDSSYEQYF	TGCGCCAGTGGACAGGATAGCTCCTACGAGCAGTACTTC
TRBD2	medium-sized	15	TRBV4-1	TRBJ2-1	CASSQRGGDNNEQFF	TGCGCCAGCAGCCAGAGGGGAGGGGATAACAATGAGCAGTTCTTC
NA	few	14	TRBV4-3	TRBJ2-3	CASSQGARTDTQYF	TGCGCCAGCAGCCAAGGTGCTCGCACAGATACGCAGTATTTT
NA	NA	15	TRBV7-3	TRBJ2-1	CASSRLPSANNEQFF	TGTGCCAGCAGCCGCCTCCCCAGCGCGAACAATGAGCAGTTCTTC
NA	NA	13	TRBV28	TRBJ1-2	CAITGAGNYGYTF	TGTGCCATAACGGGGGCCGGCAACTATGGCTACACCTTC